The clone carrying this T cell receptor beta chain was seen repeatedly, ten times or more. What it recognizes is unknown. CDR3 length equals 19 residues. Looked up from germline, CDR1 is SGHVS and CDR2 is FNYEAQ. Deletions cut 4 bases from V and 1 base from J, with 23 bases between. This entry is derived from a study of T cell repertoires in cytomegalovirus infection. For the study at large: In public TCR beta signatures, there were indications of both CMV infection and matching HLA type. Overall study results and limits: CMV-specific TCR beta clonotypes restricted by HLA-C were the ones dominating the ex vivo response.

Using its own MiXCR run on the reads, TCRdb lists one record per CDR3 protein. This sample has almost 300,000 distinct CDR3 sequences; 8% to 10% occur once, and the top ten carry more than 2.5%. The sample comprised PBMCs. The source of this sequence is a human donor in good health (CMV status not recorded). Some clones in this sample may be carry-over from other donors' samples. V and J are TRBV7-6 and TRBJ2-4; D is perhaps TRBD1 or TRBD2 (5 bases each). CDR3 in amino acids: CASSSSPGALVSAKNIQYF. The CDR3 nucleotides are TGTGCCAGCAGCTCTAGCCCCGGGGCCTTGGTGTCGGCCAAAAACATTCAGTACTTC.